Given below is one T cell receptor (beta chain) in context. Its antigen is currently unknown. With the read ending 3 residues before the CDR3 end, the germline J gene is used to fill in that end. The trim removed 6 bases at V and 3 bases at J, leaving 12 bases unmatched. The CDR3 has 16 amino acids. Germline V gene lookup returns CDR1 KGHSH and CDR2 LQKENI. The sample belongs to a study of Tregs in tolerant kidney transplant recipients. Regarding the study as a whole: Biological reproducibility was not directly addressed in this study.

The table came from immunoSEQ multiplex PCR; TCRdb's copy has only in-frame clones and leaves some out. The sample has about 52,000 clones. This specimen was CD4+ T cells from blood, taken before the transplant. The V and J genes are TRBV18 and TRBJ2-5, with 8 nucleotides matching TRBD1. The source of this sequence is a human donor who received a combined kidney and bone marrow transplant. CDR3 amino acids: CASSSPTGQGKETQYF. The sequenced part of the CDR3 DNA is TGTGCCAGCTCTTCACCGACCGGACAGGGAAAAGAGACC.